This passage covers 18 T cell receptor beta chains from one sample sequenced in a study of blood T cells in healthy people across ages. Using a J-beta primer mix together with a sample-barcoded 5' primer, a second PCR was run for about 6 to 12 cycles. Each CDR3 protein gets one entry after TCRdb re-called the 5' RACE reads with MiXCR. The sample shows about a million distinct CDR3 sequences, 45% to 50% of them seen only once. Sequencing used blood. Receptor source: a young man in good health.

A few counts support this clonotype. The chain carries TRBV5-1 and TRBJ2-7, with D hard to call. V was clipped by 0 bases and J by 9 bases, with 13 bases between them. The CDR3 spans 13 residues. The germline V gene encodes CDR1 SGHRS and CDR2 YFSETQ. As DNA, the CDR3 is TGCGCCAGCAGCTTGGATAGGGTCTCGGGGCAGTACTTC. It specifies CASSLDRVSGQYF.

This clonotype was seen only once. At one boundary the junction diverges from the germline segment, which might be a read error. This rearrangement joins TRBV7-2 to TRBJ1-5, with D possibly TRBD1 on 6 matching bases. Germline loops: CDR1 SGHTA, CDR2 FQGNSA. CDR3 length: 16 residues. The CDR3 sequence: CAGSLGGVASNQPQHF. Here the CDR3 DNA reads TGTGCCGGCAGCCTAGGGGGGGTGGCTAGCAATCAGCCCCAGCATTTT.

Ten or more counts support this clonotype. The chain is built from TRBV6-5 and TRBJ2-4, with TRBD1 matching over 11 bases. CDR3 length: 15 amino acids. Germline lookup yields CDR1 MNHEY and CDR2 SVGAGI. V was clipped by 4 bases and J by 6 bases; unmatched bases: 5. CDR3 in DNA: TGTGCCAGCAGTTCACCGGGACAGGGGGTAAACATTCAGTACTTC. Translating gives CASSSPGQGVNIQYF.

This clonotype has a handful of counts. This chain uses TRBV9 with TRBJ1-2; 7 positions match TRBD1. CDR1 SGDLS and CDR2 YYNGEE come from the germline V gene. Unmatched junction bases numbered 1, after V lost 0 bases and J lost 2 bases. This CDR3 region has 14 residues. The CDR3: CASSVVGQNYGYTF. CDR3 nucleotides: TGTGCCAGCAGCGTAGTGGGACAGAACTATGGCTACACCTTC.

The rearrangement uses TRBV5-6 and TRBJ2-7, with no clear D. The germline V and J ends were trimmed by 0 bases and 3 bases, with 7 bases remaining between them. CDR3 length equals 13 residues. CDR1 SGHDT and CDR2 YYEEEE come from the germline V gene. The CDR3 here is CASSLEHHYEQYF. The CDR3 nucleotides are TGTGCCAGCAGCTTGGAACACCACTACGAGCAGTACTTC.

The gene calls are TRBV27 and TRBJ2-7; D not resolved. Looked up from germline, CDR1 is MNHEY and CDR2 is SMNVEV (reference sequence). V lost 6 bases and J 3 bases, leaving 12 bases between the germline ends. The CDR3 is made up of 13 amino acids. The CDR3 coding sequence is TGTGCCAGCAGGCCGTACCAATTCTACGAGCAGTACTTC. Translating gives CASRPYQFYEQYF.

V and J are TRBV27 and TRBJ2-5; TRBD1 is a possible D gene (7 bases). Deletions cut 3 bases from V and 0 bases from J, with 11 bases between. This CDR3 has 15 residues. Germline V gene data show CDR1 as MNHEY and CDR2 as SMNVEV (reference sequence). CDR3 region: CASSFAGQHQETQYF. The CDR3 nucleotides are TGTGCCAGCAGTTTTGCGGGACAGCACCAAGAGACCCAGTACTTC.

Points on this clonotype: An end of the junction differs from the germline gene, which may be a read error. The CDR3 loop reads CASSAPGTNVLTF. The CDR3 coding sequence is TGTGCCAGCAGTGCGCCTGGGACCAACGTCCTGACTTTC. The chain is built from TRBV12-3 or TRBV12-4 and TRBJ2-6; D is uncertain. This CDR3 is 13 amino acids long.

This clonotype was seen repeatedly, ten times or more. The chain couples TRBV4-1 to TRBJ2-3; 11 bases map to TRBD2. Trimming at V came to 6 bases and at J to 10 bases, leaving 12 bases not matched to a gene. CDR3 length: 15 amino acids. Germline V lookup: CDR1 MGHRA, CDR2 YSYEKL. CDR3 residues: CASSSGTSGIFAQYF. The CDR3 DNA reads TGCGCCAGCAGTTCCGGGACTAGCGGTATATTTGCGCAGTATTTT.

The chain joins TRBV12-3 or TRBV12-4 to TRBJ2-7; no firm D call. The V gene lost 5 bases and the J gene lost 0 bases, with 8 bases spanning the gap. CDR3 length: 13 amino acids. CDR3 protein: CASSGFGSYEQYF. In DNA, the CDR3 is TGTGCCAGCAGTGGGTTCGGCTCCTACGAGCAGTACTTC.

This clonotype was seen a few times. The gene calls are TRBV7-2 and TRBJ2-5, with 12 nucleotides matching TRBD2. The V and J ends lost 6 bases and 1 base, in that order; junction bases with no gene match: 3. Germline assignment: CDR1 SGHTA and CDR2 FQGNSA. CDR3 length equals 15 residues. The CDR3 reads CASSWTSGAQETQYF. CDR3 in DNA: TGTGCCAGCAGTTGGACTAGCGGGGCCCAAGAGACCCAGTACTTC.

This rearrangement joins TRBV30 to TRBJ1-5; no definite D call. Germline lookup yields CDR1 GTSNPN and CDR2 SVGIG (reference sequence). The CDR3 is 13 amino acids. Trimming took off 2 bases at V and 2 bases at J, with 7 bases between the two ends. The CDR3 spells CAWSSGGNQPQHF. CDR3 DNA: TGTGCCTGGAGTTCCGGAGGCAATCAGCCCCAGCATTTT. Combining the CDR3 with reference TRBV30 and TRBJ1-5 gives the whole variable domain SQTIHQWPATLVQPVGSPLSLECTVEGTSNPNLYWYRQAAGRGLQLLFYSVGIGQISSEVPQNLSASRPQDRQFILSSKKLLLSDSGFYLCAWSSGGNQPQHFGDGTRLSIL.

This chain connects TRBV6-2 or TRBV6-3 to TRBJ1-5; no clear D. The CDR3 is 15 residues long. The V end lost 2 bases, the J end lost 4 bases, and 12 bases lay between the germline ends. CDR1 and CDR2 (germline): MNHEY, SVGEGT. DNA of the CDR3: TGTGCCAGCAGTTACGAGCGGCAGGTTAATCAGCCCCAGCATTTT. Protein sequence: CASSYERQVNQPQHF.

This chain joins TRBV6-4 and TRBJ2-2, with D possibly matching TRBD1 (7 bases). Germline CDR1 reads MRHNA; CDR2 reads SNTAGT. The CDR3 is 15 residues long. The ends were cut back, 6 bases at V and 5 bases at J, with 16 bases in the middle. CDR3 coding DNA: TGTGCCAGCAGCCCCGAGACAGGGAGGACCGGGGAGCTGTTTTTT. It specifies CASSPETGRTGELFF.

The genes are TRBV28 and TRBJ2-7; D is unresolved. CDR1 and CDR2 (germline): MDHEN, SYDVKM. The germline V and J ends were trimmed by 4 bases and 3 bases, with 22 bases remaining between them. This CDR3 comprises 17 residues. The CDR3 nucleotides are TGTGCCAGCAGTTCGCCCGACAAAGCTACAGCGCACTACGAGCAGTACTTC. Protein: CASSSPDKATAHYEQYF.

The CDR3 DNA reads TGTGCCAGCAGCCATTCAGCACGACCTAGAACAGATACGCAGTATTTT. This encodes CASSHSARPRTDTQYF. This sequence joins TRBV12-3 or TRBV12-4 and TRBJ2-3; D not resolved. V was trimmed by 6 bases and J by 3 bases, leaving 19 bases between them. The length of the CDR3 is 16 residues.

The chain couples TRBV6-1 to TRBJ1-2; possible D gene TRBD1, 5 bases. The V and J ends lost 4 bases and 4 bases respectively, with 10 bases between them. Looked up from germline, CDR1 is MNHNS and CDR2 is SASEGT. CDR3 length: 13 amino acids. The CDR3 DNA is TGTGCCAGCAGTGTGTTAGGGGTCTATGGCTACACCTTC. Encoded protein: CASSVLGVYGYTF.

Here the CDR3 reads CASSEYLTPGPGGYTF. The CDR3, as DNA: TGTGCCAGCAGTGAATACTTGACCCCCGGGCCAGGTGGCTACACCTTC. J is TRBJ1-2 and V is TRBV2; D is unresolved. V was cut by 2 bases and J by 7 bases, with 20 bases left in between. The CDR3 is 16 residues long. Germline-derived CDR1 and CDR2 are SNHLY and FYNNEI. Supplemented by reference TRBV2 and TRBJ1-2, the full variable domain reads EPEVTQTPSHQVTQMGQEVILRCVPISNHLYFYWYRQILGQKVEFLVSFYNNEISEKSEIFDDQFSVERPDGSNFTLKIRSTKLEDSAMYFCASSEYLTPGPGGYTFGSGTRLTVV.